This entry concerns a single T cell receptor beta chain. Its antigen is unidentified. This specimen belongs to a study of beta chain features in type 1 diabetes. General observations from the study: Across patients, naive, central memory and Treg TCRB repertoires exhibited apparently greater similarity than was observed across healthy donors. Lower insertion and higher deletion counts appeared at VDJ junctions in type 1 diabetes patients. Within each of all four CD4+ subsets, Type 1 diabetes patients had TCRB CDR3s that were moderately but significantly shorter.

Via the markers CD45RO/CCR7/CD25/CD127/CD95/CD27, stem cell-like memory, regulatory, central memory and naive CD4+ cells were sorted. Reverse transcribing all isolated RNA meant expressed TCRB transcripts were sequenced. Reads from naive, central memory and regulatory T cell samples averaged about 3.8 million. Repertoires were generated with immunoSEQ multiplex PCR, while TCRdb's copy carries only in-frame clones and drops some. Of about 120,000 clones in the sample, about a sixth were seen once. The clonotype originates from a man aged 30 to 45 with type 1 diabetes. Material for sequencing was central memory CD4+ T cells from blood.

This CDR3 is CASSERGQTGELFF. Here the CDR3 DNA reads TGTGCCAGCAGTGAGCGGGGGCAAACCGGGGAGCTGTTTTTT. The V gene is TRBV2, the J gene TRBJ2-2, with a possible D match to TRBD2 (7 bases). The CDR3 has 14 residues. V lost 3 bases to trimming and J lost 5 bases, with 10 bases between them. CDR1 is SNHLY and CDR2 is FYNNEI in the germline V gene.